Below, 9 T cell receptor beta chains from the same sample are listed, as sequenced in a study of post-analysis software for immune sequencing data. TCR beta cDNA libraries included unique molecular identifiers. TCRdb passed the PCR reads through MiXCR, listing each CDR3 protein once. This sample carries approximately 570,000 distinct CDR3 sequences, roughly 45% of them seen once, and the ten largest clones take roughly 1.8%. Findings of the study overall: Patients showed TRBV5-6, TRBV5-1 and TRBV20-1 among five TRBV segments more frequent than in controls.

These receptors are not linked to any known antigen. Sequencing used blood. Every receptor here comes from a girl under 18 with multiple sclerosis.

This clonotype turned up a few times. This chain connects TRBV24-1 to TRBJ2-5, with 7 bases fitting TRBD1. The CDR3 runs 14 residues. Germline lookup yields CDR1 KGHDR and CDR2 SFDVKD. V dropped 5 bases and J dropped 3; count of bases not matched to a gene: 5. CDR3 DNA: TGTGCCACCAGTGCCACCGACAGGGAAGAGACCCAGTACTTC. It is translated as CATSATDREETQYF.

The chain carries TRBV6-6 and TRBJ2-3; D is perhaps TRBD1 or TRBD2 (5 bases each). Germline values: CDR1 MNHNY, CDR2 SVGAGI (reference sequence). This CDR3 comprises 14 residues. Trimming took off 7 bases at V and 6 bases at J, with 17 bases between the two ends. In DNA form, the CDR3 reads TGTGCCAGCAACTTCGGGACCCTGAGCGATACGCAGTATTTT. It specifies CASNFGTLSDTQYF.

This clonotype was observed once. The rearrangement links TRBV11-2 to TRBJ2-1; D is uncertain. Germline V gene sequence: CDR1 SGHAT, CDR2 FQNNGV. The V and J ends lost 0 bases and 4 bases respectively, with 16 bases between them. The CDR3 has 17 amino acids. CDR3 nucleotide sequence: TGTGCCAGCAGCTTAGATCCTCACTCACGCCATTACAATGAGCAGTTCTTC. This translates into CASSLDPHSRHYNEQFF.

V is TRBV14 and J is TRBJ1-2, with 7 bases identical to TRBD1. Germline assignment: CDR1 SGHDN and CDR2 FVKESK. Trimming at V came to 2 bases and at J to 6 bases, leaving 3 bases not matched to a gene. The length of the CDR3 is 13 residues. CDR3 sequence (DNA): TGTGCCAGCAGCCAACAGGGGGTGGATGGCTACACCTTC. This translates into CASSQQGVDGYTF.

This clonotype appeared many times. V is TRBV10-3 and J is TRBJ2-1; D gene unclear. The V end was cut by 4 bases, the J end by 7 bases, with 8 bases between. Germline loops: CDR1 ENHRY, CDR2 SYGVKD. CDR3 length: 12 amino acids. CDR3 amino acids: CAISGGRNEQFF. The CDR3 coding sequence is TGTGCCATCAGTGGAGGCAGGAATGAGCAGTTCTTC.

The V and J genes are TRBV7-3 and TRBJ2-7, with TRBD2 as a possible D gene (5 bases). The CDR3 is made up of 14 amino acids. Germline V gene data show CDR1 as SGHTA and CDR2 as FQGTGA. With 4 bases removed from V and 6 bases from J, the gap between germline ends came to 16 bases. CDR3 protein: CASSSNLGRGEQYF. Here the CDR3 DNA reads TGTGCCAGCAGCTCCAATCTCGGACGGGGCGAGCAGTACTTC.

This clonotype was counted between two and nine times. The chain employs TRBV14 and TRBJ1-2, with D perhaps TRBD1 (5 bases). With 4 bases removed from V and 9 bases from J, the gap between germline ends came to 21 bases. There are 15 residues in the CDR3. The V gene's germline CDR1 is SGHDN and CDR2 FVKESK. The CDR3 DNA is TGTGCCAGCAGCCGGGGGGGAGGGGTACGTTGGAGCTACACCTTC. Its protein is CASSRGGGVRWSYTF.

The sample holds many counts of this clonotype. The chain recombines TRBV25-1 with TRBJ1-2; a weak D match, TRBD1 (5 bases). CDR3 length equals 13 residues. CDR1 is MGHDK, CDR2 SYGVNS, per germline. V lost 2 bases and J lost 5, with 9 bases in between. CDR3 residues: CASSEQGGYGYTF. In nucleotides, the CDR3 is TGTGCCAGCAGTGAACAGGGAGGATATGGCTACACCTTC.

Only a few counts were recorded for this clonotype. V is TRBV5-1 and J is TRBJ2-6; no clear D gene. Trimming left V 3 bases short and J 0 bases short, with 7 bases between. Germline CDR1 and CDR2: SGHRS and YFSETQ. This CDR3 region has 15 residues. CDR3 protein: CASSSEYSGANVLTF. The DNA of the CDR3 is TGCGCCAGCAGCTCGGAATACTCTGGGGCCAACGTCCTGACTTTC.